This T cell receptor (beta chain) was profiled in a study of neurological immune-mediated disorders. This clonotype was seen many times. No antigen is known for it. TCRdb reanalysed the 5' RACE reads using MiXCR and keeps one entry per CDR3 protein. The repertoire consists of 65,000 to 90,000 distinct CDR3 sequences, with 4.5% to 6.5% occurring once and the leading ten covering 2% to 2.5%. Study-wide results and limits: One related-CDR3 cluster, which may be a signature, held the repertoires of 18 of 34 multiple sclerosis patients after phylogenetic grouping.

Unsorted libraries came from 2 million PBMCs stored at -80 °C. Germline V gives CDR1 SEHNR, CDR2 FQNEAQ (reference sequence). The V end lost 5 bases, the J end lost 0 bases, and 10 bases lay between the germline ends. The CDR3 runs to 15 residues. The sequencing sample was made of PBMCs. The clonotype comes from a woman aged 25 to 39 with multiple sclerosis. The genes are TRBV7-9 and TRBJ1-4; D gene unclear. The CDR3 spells CASSRGESTNEKLFF. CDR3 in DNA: TGTGCCAGCAGCCGCGGGGAATCAACTAATGAAAAACTGTTTTTT.